A selection of T cell receptor beta chains follows, all from one sample in a study of blood T cell repertoires in COVID-19. Assay used: immunoSEQ multiplex PCR; TCRdb lists only in-frame clones, some missing. This sample has about 120,000 clones, with around nine tenths found just once. Sequenced input: peripheral blood. Every receptor here comes from a woman aged 50 to 60 with acute or convalescent COVID-19. Both conserved end residues are part of each CDR3. A D gene is named only where the DNA matches it firmly. Expanded clones are given a class, and other clones once, few, many or no size at all.

>TRBV5-4|few|TRBD2|TRBJ2-7
CASSPDGGALEQYF
TGTGCCAGCAGCCCCGACGGGGGGGCTTTGGAGCAGTACTTC
>TRBV10-1|.|TRBD1|TRBJ1-1
CASRGQAGEAFF
TGCGCCAGCCGGGGACAGGCGGGTGAAGCTTTCTTT
>TRBV7-9|.|.|TRBJ1-2
CASSLGGDYGYTF
TGTGCCAGCAGCTTAGGGGGAGACTATGGCTACACCTTC
>TRBV5-4|few|.|TRBJ1-2
CASSLGTAYGYTF
TGTGCCAGCAGCTTGGGTACAGCATATGGCTACACCTTC
>TRBV6-2/TRBV6-3|once|TRBD1|TRBJ2-5
CASSYVGQGAETQYF
TGTGCCAGCAGTTACGTGGGACAGGGGGCGGAGACCCAGTACTTC
>TRBV27|.|.|TRBJ2-6
CASSLIRAGANVLTF
TGTGCCAGCAGTTTAATCCGGGCTGGGGCCAACGTCCTGACTTTC
>TRBV18|.|.|TRBJ2-3
CASSPLQVPGTDTQYF
TGTGCCAGCTCACCATTGCAGGTCCCCGGCACAGATACGCAGTATTTT
>TRBV5-4|.|.|TRBJ1-1
CASSWPARGDTEAFF
TGTGCCAGCAGCTGGCCGGCCAGGGGTGACACTGAAGCTTTCTTT
>TRBV11-2|few|.|TRBJ2-7
CASSPTGISYEQYF
TGTGCCAGCAGCCCGACCGGGATCTCCTACGAGCAGTACTTC
>TRBV2|.|.|TRBJ2-3
CASSVLTSLPDTQYF
TGTGCCAGCAGTGTCTTAACTAGCCTCCCAGATACGCAGTATTTT
>TRBV5-5|.|TRBD1|TRBJ1-2
CASSSGQGVDGYTF
TGTGCCAGCAGCTCCGGACAGGGGGTCGATGGCTACACCTTC
>TRBV11-2|once|TRBD1|TRBJ1-1
CASSPGGLTEAFF
TGTGCCAGCAGCCCAGGGGGGCTCACTGAAGCTTTCTTT
>TRBV4-3|.|.|TRBJ2-4
CASSQDSQGNIQYF
TGCGCCAGCAGCCAAGATTCCCAGGGAAACATTCAGTACTTC
>TRBV5-1|.|.|TRBJ1-1
CASSLEIGRRAFF
TGCGCCAGCAGCTTGGAAATCGGGAGAAGAGCTTTCTTT
>TRBV30|.|TRBD1|TRBJ2-7
CAWSEGAREQYF
TGTGCCTGGAGTGAGGGGGCTAGGGAGCAGTACTTC
>TRBV2|.|TRBD1|TRBJ2-5
CASSPQGLKTQYF
TGTGCCAGCAGCCCACAGGGGTTAAAGACCCAGTACTTC
>TRBV9|.|TRBD2|TRBJ2-1
CASSVVASGGVGEQFF
TGTGCCAGCAGCGTAGTGGCTAGCGGGGGGGTCGGTGAGCAGTTCTTC
>TRBV7-6|.|TRBD2|TRBJ2-1
CASSTTGTSGRRYNEQFF
TGTGCCAGCAGCACTACCGGGACTAGCGGGAGGCGCTACAATGAGCAGTTCTTC
>TRBV4-3|.|.|TRBJ1-1
CASSQDLVGGQTEAFF
TGCGCCAGCAGCCAAGATCTGGTAGGAGGCCAAACTGAAGCTTTCTTT
>TRBV2|.|.|TRBJ1-1
CASRQGGGTEAFF
TGTGCCAGCAGACAGGGCGGAGGAACTGAAGCTTTCTTT
>TRBV2|.|TRBD1|TRBJ1-1
CASRDLPGTGGAIEAFF
TGTGCCAGCAGGGACCTCCCCGGGACAGGGGGCGCGATTGAAGCTTTCTTT
>TRBV4-2|.|.|TRBJ1-1
CASSRLQDTEAFF
TGTGCCAGCAGCCGCCTTCAGGATACTGAAGCTTTCTTT
>TRBV27|.|TRBD1|TRBJ1-6
CASSYAGTDSPLHF
TGTGCCAGCAGCTACGCCGGGACAGATTCACCCCTCCACTTT
>TRBV7-6|.|.|TRBJ1-4
CASSLVRSSTNEKLFF
TGTGCCAGCAGCTTAGTTCGGAGCTCAACTAATGAAAAACTGTTTTTT
>TRBV18|.|.|TRBJ1-2
CASSPDPGHGYTF
TGTGCCAGCTCACCAGATCCAGGTCATGGCTACACCTTC
>TRBV5-1|.|.|TRBJ2-3
CASSSLGGLTDTQYF
TGCGCCAGCAGCTCCCTCGGGGGGCTCACAGATACGCAGTATTTT